This is a list of T cell receptor beta chains from one sample in a study of cytomegalovirus exposure and HLA in healthy donors. Produced via immunoSEQ multiplex PCR; TCRdb's table is partial and in-frame only. Of 150,000 to 200,000 clones in the sample, roughly 80% are singletons; the top ten hold over 3.5%. Source material: PBMCs. The receptors were gathered from a man aged 45 to 65 in good health and CMV-seronegative. CDR3s include the opening cysteine and the closing phenylalanine or tryptophan. The D gene is left open where the match is weak. Not all rows give a size; the values are once, few, many and, for expanded clones, a class.

clone_size	v_call	d_call	j_call	cdr3_length	cdr3_aa	cdr3_nt
NA	TRBV11-2	TRBD2	TRBJ2-1	16	CASSPRGTSERWEQFF	TGTGCCAGCAGCCCCCGAGGAACTAGCGAGCGGTGGGAGCAGTTCTTC
NA	TRBV7-2	TRBD2	TRBJ2-2	17	CASSLTRLAANTGELFF	TGTGCCAGCAGCTTAACTAGACTAGCGGCCAACACCGGGGAGCTGTTTTTT
few	TRBV6-1	NA	TRBJ1-6	13	CASSDNRASPLHF	TGTGCCAGCAGTGACAACAGGGCCTCACCCCTCCACTTT
NA	TRBV7-9	TRBD2	TRBJ2-7	14	CASSVSGGAYEQYF	TGTGCCAGCAGCGTTAGCGGGGGGGCCTACGAGCAGTACTTC
NA	TRBV27	NA	TRBJ1-6	14	CASSLSSGNSPLHF	TGTGCCAGCAGTTTATCGTCGGGGAATTCACCCCTCCACTTT
once	TRBV5-1	TRBD1	TRBJ1-1	15	CASSQWDRMNTEAFF	TGCGCCAGCAGCCAGTGGGACAGGATGAACACTGAAGCTTTCTTT
NA	TRBV9	NA	TRBJ1-3	14	CASSDTFSGNTIYF	TGTGCCAGCAGTGACACGTTCTCTGGAAACACCATATATTTT
NA	TRBV10-3	TRBD2	TRBJ2-5	16	CAISESTLAVQETQYF	TGTGCCATCAGTGAGTCAACGCTAGCGGTACAAGAGACCCAGTACTTC
NA	TRBV2	NA	TRBJ1-1	16	CASSETPTGPDTEAFF	TGTGCCAGCAGTGAAACTCCTACAGGGCCTGACACTGAAGCTTTCTTT
NA	TRBV9	NA	TRBJ1-4	13	CASSPGAGGKLFF	TGTGCCAGCAGCCCAGGAGCGGGAGGAAAACTGTTTTTT
NA	TRBV6-5	NA	TRBJ2-2	15	CASSYSNGNTGELFF	TGTGCCAGCAGTTACTCCAACGGTAACACCGGGGAGCTGTTTTTT
NA	TRBV9	NA	TRBJ2-7	14	CASSPADLTYEQYF	TGTGCCAGCAGCCCGGCAGACTTAACCTACGAGCAGTACTTC
NA	TRBV9	NA	TRBJ1-1	17	CASSGGGGAQAGTEAFF	TGTGCCAGCAGCGGAGGAGGGGGGGCCCAGGCTGGAACTGAAGCTTTCTTT
NA	TRBV5-1	NA	TRBJ2-7	14	CASSLGNREVEQYF	TGCGCCAGCAGCTTAGGTAACAGGGAAGTCGAGCAGTACTTC
NA	TRBV7-2	TRBD1	TRBJ2-5	15	CASSWPGQGIETQYF	TGTGCCAGCAGTTGGCCGGGACAGGGAATAGAGACCCAGTACTTC
NA	TRBV4-1	NA	TRBJ2-2	17	CASSQGLVYTATGELFF	TGCGCCAGCAGCCAAGGCCTAGTGTATACCGCCACCGGGGAGCTGTTTTTT
NA	TRBV5-4	TRBD1	TRBJ2-7	16	CASSLVGQGASYEQYF	TGTGCCAGCAGCTTGGTGGGACAGGGGGCCTCCTACGAGCAGTACTTC
NA	TRBV5-6	TRBD1	TRBJ1-2	14	CASSLDRGDYGYTF	TGTGCCAGCAGCTTGGACAGGGGAGACTATGGCTACACCTTC
once	TRBV7-2	TRBD1	TRBJ1-5	16	CASSRSGTGGASPQHF	TGTGCCAGCAGCAGATCCGGGACAGGGGGCGCGTCGCCCCAGCATTTT
NA	TRBV10-3	NA	TRBJ1-1	14	CAISDSGAIPEAFF	TGTGCCATCAGTGACTCAGGTGCTATCCCCGAAGCTTTCTTT
NA	TRBV9	TRBD2	TRBJ2-3	15	CASSEGLAATDTQYF	TGTGCCAGCAGCGAGGGACTAGCGGCCACAGATACGCAGTATTTT
NA	TRBV19	TRBD2	TRBJ2-1	13	CASTGTRSNEQFF	TGTGCCAGTACCGGGACTAGGAGCAATGAGCAGTTCTTC
NA	TRBV10-3	NA	TRBJ1-2	13	CAISENAGEGYTF	TGTGCCATCAGTGAGAACGCCGGGGAAGGCTACACCTTC
NA	TRBV5-1	TRBD1	TRBJ2-1	15	CASSLGRQGANEQFF	TGCGCCAGCAGCTTGGGGCGGCAGGGGGCGAATGAGCAGTTCTTC
NA	TRBV14	NA	TRBJ1-1	13	CASNRQPNTEAFF	TGTGCCAGCAACCGACAGCCCAACACTGAAGCTTTCTTT
NA	TRBV19	TRBD1	TRBJ1-5	18	CASSARDRGKPSNQPQHF	TGTGCCAGTAGTGCCCGGGACAGGGGAAAACCGAGCAATCAGCCCCAGCATTTT
NA	TRBV7-9	NA	TRBJ1-1	11	CSSSSRRGAFF	TGTTCCAGCAGCTCCCGGCGGGGAGCTTTCTTT
NA	TRBV4-3	NA	TRBJ1-3	15	CASSQGIGSGSTIYF	TGCGCCAGCAGCCAAGGGATAGGGAGCGGAAGCACCATATATTTT
NA	TRBV7-2	TRBD1	TRBJ1-3	18	CASSSAGTGGNHGNTIYF	TGTGCCAGCAGCTCCGCCGGGACAGGGGGCAATCATGGAAACACCATATATTTT
once	TRBV29-1	TRBD1	TRBJ2-1	15	CSASQGARGYNEQFF	TGCAGCGCATCACAGGGGGCTAGGGGCTACAATGAGCAGTTCTTC
NA	TRBV7-2	TRBD1	TRBJ2-7	14	CASVRDRGSYEQYF	TGTGCCAGCGTCCGGGACAGGGGCTCCTACGAGCAGTACTTC
NA	TRBV11-2	NA	TRBJ1-2	12	CASSLGLDGYTF	TGTGCCAGCAGCTTAGGATTAGATGGCTACACCTTC
NA	TRBV29-1	TRBD2	TRBJ2-5	15	CSVALTSGGAVTQYF	TGCAGCGTTGCATTGACTAGCGGGGGGGCCGTGACCCAGTACTTC
NA	TRBV5-5	NA	TRBJ1-1	13	CATDAGMGTEAFF	TGTGCCACCGACGCGGGTATGGGCACTGAAGCTTTCTTT
NA	TRBV12-5	NA	TRBJ2-3	15	CASGAGPSGTDTQYF	TGTGCTAGTGGTGCGGGCCCTTCGGGCACAGATACGCAGTATTTT
NA	TRBV11-2	TRBD1	TRBJ1-5	16	CASSLGTGGLNQPQHF	TGTGCCAGCAGCTTAGGGACAGGGGGCCTCAATCAGCCCCAGCATTTT